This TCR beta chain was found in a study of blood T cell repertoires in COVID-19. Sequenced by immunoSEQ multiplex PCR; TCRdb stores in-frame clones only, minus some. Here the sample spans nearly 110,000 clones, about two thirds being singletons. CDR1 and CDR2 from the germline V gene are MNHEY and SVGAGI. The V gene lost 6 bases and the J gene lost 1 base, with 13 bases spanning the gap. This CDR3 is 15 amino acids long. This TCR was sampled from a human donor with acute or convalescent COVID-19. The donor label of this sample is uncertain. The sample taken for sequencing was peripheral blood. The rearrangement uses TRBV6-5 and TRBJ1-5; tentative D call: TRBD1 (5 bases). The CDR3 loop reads CASRTVGWSNQPQHF. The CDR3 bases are TGTGCCAGCAGGACAGTAGGGTGGAGCAATCAGCCCCAGCATTTT.